The clone carrying this T cell receptor beta chain has just a few counts. The sample originates from a study of response to subunit inactivated influenza vaccine. Germline V gives CDR1 GTSNPN, CDR2 SVGIG (reference sequence). This CDR3 has 16 amino acids. Trimming took 2 bases from V and 7 from J; bases not matched to a gene: 11. TCRdb itself ran the RT-PCR reads through MiXCR, one entry per CDR3 protein. Among about 540,000 distinct CDR3 sequences listed, around 21% were seen once. This sample also belongs to another study, concerning T cells expressing NK-cell markers. That report adds: UMIs were included in TCR beta cDNA generated by 5'RACE template switching. Among CD8+ T cells from several donors, dominant NKG2C+ clonotypes accounted for roughly 1.0-7.0%.

The chain couples TRBV30 to TRBJ1-6; 7 bases agree with TRBD1. This clonotype was sampled from a man aged 45-65 years who received an inactivated influenza vaccine. The source was CD4+ T cells sorted from PBMCs, collected 12 days after vaccination. The DNA for the CDR3 is TGTGCCTGGAGTAAGAGAACAGGGGTCTGGAATTCACCCCTCCACTTT. Its protein is CAWSKRTGVWNSPLHF.